This T cell receptor beta chain was found in a study of shared clonotypes between healthy human individuals. The CDR3 is 18 amino acids. V dropped 3 bases and J dropped 0; count of bases not matched to a gene: 11. Germline CDR1 SGHVS, CDR2 FNYEAQ. As for this clone: No antigen is known for it.

The study's findings and limits: Shared across several donors were about 4.8% of the naive CD4 clonotypes.

Several immunoSEQ plates held equal portions of the genomic DNA taken from each subset. This table comes from immunoSEQ multiplex PCR, and its TCRdb copy is limited to in-frame clones, with some not included. The data hold fewer than 850,000 clones, with roughly 96% observed a single time. The naive CD8 subset, CD45RO-negative cells positively selected for CCR7, excluded terminally differentiated effector memory CD45RA+ cells. Only Caucasian adults living in Nashville, Tennessee served as donors. The clonotype was recovered from a man aged 30-40 years in good health. The rearrangement joins TRBV7-6 to TRBJ2-1; 7 bases fit TRBD2. Sequenced input: naive CD8+ T cells sorted from blood. In nucleotides, the CDR3 is TGTGCCAGCAGCTTTAGCTTCGTGCGGGGGAGCTCCTACAATGAGCAGTTCTTC. It specifies CASSFSFVRGSSYNEQFF.